These 26 T cell receptor beta chains share one sample of origin, sequenced in a study of blood T cells in healthy people across ages. With a J-beta primer mix and a sample-barcoded 5' primer, a second PCR ran 7 to 11 cycles. MiXCR, run by TCRdb on the 5' RACE reads, gives a single entry per CDR3 protein. The sample includes approximately 1.5 million distinct CDR3 sequences, around 36% of them seen just once. The sample consisted of blood. The receptors were sampled from a woman in her 30s in good health.

The chain has TRBV6-2 or TRBV6-3 and TRBJ2-4; a weak D match, TRBD2 (5 bases). The germline V gene encodes CDR1 MNHEY and CDR2 SVGEGT. V was cut by 3 bases and J by 8 bases, with 14 bases left in between. CDR3 size: 14 residues. Here the CDR3 DNA reads TGTGCCAGCAGTTATCTCGGGAAGCGAGACATTCAGTACTTC. Encoded protein: CASSYLGKRDIQYF.

This clonotype was detected a few times. The chain joins TRBV3-1 to TRBJ1-2; TRBD1 might be the D (6 bases). The CDR3 covers 14 residues. V was cut by 1 base and J by 2 bases, with 8 bases left in between. In germline, CDR1 is LGHDT, CDR2 YNNKEL (reference sequence). The CDR3 bases are TGTGCCAGCAGCCAAGCGGGGGCGAACTATGGCTACACCTTC. Translating it yields CASSQAGANYGYTF.

The CDR3 DNA is TGCGCCAGCAGCCAAGACCAGTTTACCGGGGAGCTGTTTTTT. Residues: CASSQDQFTGELFF. The chain combines TRBV4-1 with TRBJ2-2; D not resolved. This CDR3 region has 14 residues. V gave up 0 bases and J gave up 5 bases, with 7 bases separating them. Germline CDR1 reads MGHRA; CDR2 reads YSYEKL.

The genes are TRBV3-1 and TRBJ2-7; no definite D call. Trimming shortened V by 1 base and J by 12 bases, and 13 bases separated the two germline ends. This CDR3 is built from 12 residues. From germline, CDR1 is LGHDT and CDR2 YNNKEL (reference sequence). The CDR3 loop is CASSQVGDHLYF. Written as DNA, the CDR3 is TGTGCCAGCAGCCAAGTTGGAGACCATTTGTACTTC.

This clonotype was observed a few times. The chain couples TRBV20-1 to TRBJ2-7; 7 nucleotides match TRBD2. Germline CDR1 DFQATT, CDR2 SNEGSKA (reference sequence). The CDR3 is 13 residues long. The CDR3 spells CSRHGGGTYEQYF. CDR3 coding DNA: TGCAGCCGACACGGCGGGGGAACCTACGAGCAGTACTTC.

This clonotype was recorded a few times. The V and J genes are TRBV27 and TRBJ2-1, with D perhaps TRBD2 (6 bases). Germline assignment: CDR1 MNHEY and CDR2 SMNVEV (reference sequence). V shed 8 bases and J shed 8 bases, with 19 bases lying between them. The CDR3 loop spans 14 amino acids. The chain's CDR3 is CASQALLASHEQFF. The CDR3 nucleotides read TGTGCCAGCCAGGCTTTACTAGCTAGCCATGAGCAGTTCTTC.

The CDR3 DNA sequence: TGTGCCAGCAGCGATGGGGACTTGAGTAACACTGAAGCTTTCTTT. This codes for CASSDGDLSNTEAFF. The chain carries TRBV5-6 and TRBJ1-1, with D tentatively TRBD1 (5 bases). Germline CDR1 SGHDT, CDR2 YYEEEE. V gave up 4 bases and J gave up 2 bases, with 15 bases separating them. CDR3 length: 15 residues.

The chain uses TRBV25-1 and TRBJ2-7; D remains unclear. Germline lookup yields CDR1 MGHDK and CDR2 SYGVNS. This CDR3 region has 13 residues. Trimming pared 3 bases from V and 3 bases from J, leaving 9 bases between. CDR3 sequence: CASSDRLHYEQYF. The DNA of the CDR3 is TGTGCCAGCAGTGATAGGCTGCACTACGAGCAGTACTTC.

The chain has TRBV7-6 and TRBJ1-4, with D perhaps TRBD1 (5 bases). This CDR3 has 12 residues. Trimming shortened V by 4 bases and J by 8 bases, and 8 bases separated the two germline ends. Germline values: CDR1 SGHVS, CDR2 FNYEAQ. This CDR3 is CASSSGQEKLFF. CDR3 nucleotides: TGTGCCAGCAGCTCAGGACAAGAAAAACTGTTTTTT.

This clonotype was seen a few times. This chain joins TRBV11-2 and TRBJ2-1; TRBD2 agrees at 10 bases. The CDR3 extends over 16 amino acids. V gave up 4 bases and J gave up 8 bases; unmatched junction bases: 11. Germline values: CDR1 SGHAT, CDR2 FQNNGV. The CDR3 bases are TGTGCCAGCAGCTCATCACGAGCGGGGGGGATCGATGAGCAGTTCTTC. This gives the protein CASSSSRAGGIDEQFF.

The rearrangement joins TRBV29-1 to TRBJ1-2; no firm D call. Germline-derived CDR1 and CDR2 are SQVTM and ANQGSEA. The CDR3 is made up of 13 amino acids. The ends were cut back, 3 bases at V and 0 bases at J, with 8 bases in the middle. The CDR3 region is CSVESNSNYGYTF. CDR3 bases: TGCAGCGTTGAGAGCAATTCTAACTATGGCTACACCTTC.

This clonotype came up a few times. The rearrangement uses TRBV21-1 and TRBJ1-1; the D segment call TRBD1 is taken from the table without a DNA check. TRBV21-1 is classified as a pseudogene. The CDR3 contains 17 residues. The CDR3 here is CAIGTGFHCPTNTEAFF. CDR3 in DNA: TGTGCCATCGGGACAGGGTTTCATTGTCCCACGAACACTGAGGCTTTCTTT.

The gene calls are TRBV7-8 and TRBJ2-5, with TRBD2 matching over 11 bases. The closer fit of TRBJ2-7 to the DNA end suggests the J call may be wrong. This CDR3 spans 18 amino acids. Germline CDR1 and CDR2: SGHVS and FQNEAQ. The DNA of the CDR3 is TGTGCCAGCAGCCCGATAGCGGGAGGGCCATTATTCAGTCACGAGCAGTACTTC. This codes for CASSPIAGGPLFSHEQYF.

The V gene is TRBV9, the J gene TRBJ2-7; 11 positions agree with TRBD2. Germline-derived CDR1 and CDR2 are SGDLS and YYNGEE. Losses at the gene ends were 0 bases for V and 7 bases for J; bases not matched to a gene: 3. CDR3 length: 14 amino acids. The CDR3, as DNA: TGTGCCAGCAGCGTAGGAGGGACTAGCGGTGAGCAGTACTTC. The encoded protein is CASSVGGTSGEQYF.

This chain connects TRBV20-1 to TRBJ2-7; 10 nucleotides agree with TRBD2. Germline V gene lookup returns CDR1 DFQATT and CDR2 SNEGSKA (reference sequence). The CDR3 consists of 16 residues. V shed 5 bases, J shed 4 bases, and the junction held 14 bases outside the gene matches. CDR3 DNA: TGCAGTGCTTCGGATCCCAAGCGGGGGGGCCGTTACGAGCAGTACTTC. Translated, it gives CSASDPKRGGRYEQYF.

This clonotype was counted a few times. CDR3 region: CASSLEEGKPYPLNQPQHF. CDR3 nucleotide sequence: TGTGCCAGCAGCTTGGAAGAAGGGAAGCCTTACCCGTTAAATCAGCCCCAGCATTTT. This chain joins TRBV5-6 and TRBJ1-5; D is undetermined. The germline V gene encodes CDR1 SGHDT and CDR2 YYEEEE. V was cut by 0 bases and J by 4 bases, with 23 bases left in between. The CDR3 spans 19 residues.

This chain joins TRBV7-9 and TRBJ1-1, with a weak D call TRBD1 (5 bases). Germline V gene data show CDR1 as SEHNR and CDR2 as FQNEAQ (reference sequence). The germline V and J ends were trimmed by 10 bases and 0 bases, with 12 bases remaining between them. There are 13 residues in the CDR3. The CDR3 reads CANQDTLNTEAFF. The CDR3 DNA sequence: TGTGCCAACCAGGACACATTGAACACTGAAGCTTTCTTT.

This clonotype occurred a few times. The rearrangement uses TRBV11-1 and TRBJ2-7; D might be TRBD2 (5 bases). This CDR3 comprises 16 residues. Germline CDR1 reads SGHAT; CDR2 reads FQDESV (reference sequence). V shed 0 bases and J shed 4 bases, with 16 bases lying between them. The CDR3 coding sequence is TGTGCCAGCAGCTTAGCGGAAGGCCGCGGGTCGTACGAGCAGTACTTC. It specifies CASSLAEGRGSYEQYF.

This clonotype was observed at least ten times. This chain connects TRBV18 to TRBJ2-3; D unresolved. The V gene lost 3 bases and the J gene lost 3 bases, with 7 bases spanning the gap. Per the germline V gene, CDR1 is KGHSH and CDR2 is LQKENI. This CDR3 has 13 amino acids. The CDR3 spells CASSPSMTDTQYF. CDR3 DNA sequence: TGTGCCAGCTCACCTTCAATGACAGATACGCAGTATTTT. The variable domain in full, with the rest retrieved from reference TRBV18 and TRBJ2-3, is NAGVMQNPRHLVRRRGQEARLRCSPMKGHSHVYWYRQLPEEGLKFMVYLQKENIIDESGMPKERFSAEFPKEGPSILRIQQVVRGDSAAYFCASSPSMTDTQYFGPGTRLTVL.

This clonotype was seen only a few times. This chain uses TRBV4-1 with TRBJ1-2; no reliable D call. The length of the CDR3 is 16 residues. Germline-derived CDR1 and CDR2 are MGHRA and YSYEKL. V lost 4 bases and J 3 bases, leaving 18 bases between the germline ends. In DNA form, the CDR3 reads TGCGCCAGCAGCCCTAACCACCTCATCCAGGACTATGGCTACACCTTC. Translated: CASSPNHLIQDYGYTF.

The chain employs TRBV6-5 and TRBJ2-1; 10 nucleotides line up with TRBD2. After removal of 6 bases from V and 2 bases from J, the junction contained 4 bases not matched to a gene. There are 15 residues in the CDR3. Per the germline V gene, CDR1 is MNHEY and CDR2 is SVGAGI. The DNA of the CDR3 is TGTGCCAGCAGAGGACTAGCGGCGCCCTACAATGAGCAGTTCTTC. This translates into CASRGLAAPYNEQFF.

The chain carries TRBV4-1 and TRBJ2-7; the D gene is possibly TRBD2 (6 bases). The V gene lost 2 bases and the J gene lost 4 bases, with 21 bases spanning the gap. From germline, CDR1 is MGHRA and CDR2 YSYEKL. The CDR3 consists of 17 residues. The CDR3 DNA sequence: TGCGCCAGCAGCCAACATTTGGGTGCGGTAGCGGAATACGAGCAGTACTTC. Protein: CASSQHLGAVAEYEQYF.

This sequence joins TRBV12-3 or TRBV12-4 and TRBJ1-1; D is ambiguous. V gave up 5 bases and J gave up 4 bases, with 11 bases separating them. CDR3 length: 13 amino acids. CDR3: CASSTTWGTEAFF. In DNA form, the CDR3 reads TGTGCCAGCAGTACCACTTGGGGCACTGAAGCTTTCTTT.

The chain joins TRBV3-1 to TRBJ2-1; TRBD2 agrees at 7 bases. Germline V gives CDR1 LGHDT, CDR2 YNNKEL (reference sequence). The CDR3 runs 15 residues. V lost 4 bases and J lost 3; bases outside the gene matches: 6. In DNA, the CDR3 is TGTGCCAGCAGCCCAGCGGGGACGGTCTACAATGAGCAGTTCTTC. It codes for CASSPAGTVYNEQFF.

The chain has TRBV7-9 and TRBJ2-7; TRBD2 agrees at 13 bases. Germline values: CDR1 SEHNR, CDR2 FQNEAQ (reference sequence). V was pared by 10 bases and J by 6 bases, with 6 bases of the junction left unmatched. This CDR3 comprises 13 residues. The CDR3 here is CATVGLAGAEQYF. CDR3 in DNA: TGTGCCACCGTCGGACTAGCGGGAGCCGAGCAGTACTTC. Together with reference TRBV7-9 and TRBJ2-7, the CDR3 gives the full variable domain: DTGVSQNPRHKITKRGQNVTFRCDPISEHNRLYWYRQTLGQGPEFLTYFQNEAQLEKSRLLSDRFSAERPKGSFSTLEIQRTEQGDSAMYLCATVGLAGAEQYFGPGTRLTVT.

This sequence joins TRBV4-1 and TRBJ1-1; weak D call: TRBD1 (5 bases). Per the germline V gene, CDR1 is MGHRA and CDR2 is YSYEKL. V was clipped by 2 bases and J by 4 bases, with 17 bases between them. This CDR3 spans 16 amino acids. The CDR3 here is CASSQRSGPGGTEAFF. In DNA, the CDR3 is TGCGCCAGCAGCCAACGATCAGGGCCGGGGGGCACTGAAGCTTTCTTT.